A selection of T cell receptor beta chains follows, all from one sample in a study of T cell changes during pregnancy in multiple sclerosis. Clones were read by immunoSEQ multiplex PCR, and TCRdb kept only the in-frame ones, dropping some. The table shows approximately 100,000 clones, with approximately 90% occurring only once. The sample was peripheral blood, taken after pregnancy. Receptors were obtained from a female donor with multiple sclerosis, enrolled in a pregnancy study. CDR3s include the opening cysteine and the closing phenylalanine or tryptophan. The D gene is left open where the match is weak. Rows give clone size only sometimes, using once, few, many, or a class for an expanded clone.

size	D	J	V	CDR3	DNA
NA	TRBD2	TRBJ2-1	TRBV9	CASSPLAGGYNEQFF	TGTGCCAGCAGCCCGCTAGCGGGGGGGTACAATGAGCAGTTCTTC
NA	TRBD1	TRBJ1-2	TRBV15	CATSPTRDRVYGYTF	TGTGCCACCAGCCCAACCCGGGACAGGGTGTATGGCTACACCTTC
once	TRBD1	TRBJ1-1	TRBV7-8	CASSTHRGRRLTEAFF	TGTGCCAGCAGCACTCACAGGGGGAGGAGGTTAACTGAAGCTTTCTTT
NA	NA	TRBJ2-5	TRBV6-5	CASSYKGVQYF	TGTGCCAGCAGTTACAAAGGGGTCCAGTACTTC
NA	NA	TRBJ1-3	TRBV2	CASRAQGAGDTIYF	TGTGCCAGCAGGGCACAGGGCGCCGGGGACACCATATATTTT
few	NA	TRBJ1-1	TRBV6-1	CASSEDYEAFF	TGTGCCAGCAGTGAAGACTACGAAGCTTTCTTT
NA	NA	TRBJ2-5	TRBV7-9	CASSSSMNRETQYF	TGTGCCAGCAGCTCCTCCATGAACCGGGAGACCCAGTACTTC
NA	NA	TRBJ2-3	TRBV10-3	CAISGGGAADTQYF	TGTGCCATCAGTGGAGGCGGGGCGGCAGATACGCAGTATTTT
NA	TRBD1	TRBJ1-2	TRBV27	CASKRTGVNYGYTF	TGTGCCAGCAAACGGACAGGGGTCAACTATGGCTACACCTTC
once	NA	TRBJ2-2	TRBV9	CASSVQNTGELFF	TGTGCCAGCAGCGTTCAGAACACCGGGGAGCTGTTTTTT
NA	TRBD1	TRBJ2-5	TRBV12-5	CASGLGKQGPPGETQYF	TGTGCTAGTGGTTTGGGGAAACAGGGGCCTCCTGGGGAGACCCAGTACTTC
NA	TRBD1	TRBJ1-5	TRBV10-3	CAISRDSSNQPQHF	TGTGCCATCTCCCGGGACAGTAGCAATCAGCCCCAGCATTTT
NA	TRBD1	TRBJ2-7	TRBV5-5	CASSRNSGTGTEQYF	TGTGCCAGCAGCCGGAACTCCGGGACAGGTACCGAGCAGTACTTC
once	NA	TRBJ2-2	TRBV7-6	CASSSGPNTGELFF	TGTGCCAGCAGCTCAGGGCCTAACACCGGGGAGCTGTTTTTT
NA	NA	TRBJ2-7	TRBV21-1	CASSRGRNSYEQYF	TGTGCCAGCAGCAGGGGCCGAAACTCCTACGAGCAGTACTTC
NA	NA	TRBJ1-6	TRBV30	CAWSSDRLSHSPLHF	TGTGCCTGGAGTTCCGACAGACTGTCCCATTCACCCCTCCACTTT
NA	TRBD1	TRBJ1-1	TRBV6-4	CASSAGTGAGTEAFF	TGTGCCAGCAGTGCCGGGACAGGGGCGGGGACTGAAGCTTTCTTT
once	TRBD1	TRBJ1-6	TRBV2	CASSSGRGTVNSPLHF	TGTGCCAGCAGTTCCGGACGGGGGACAGTTAATTCACCCCTCCACTTT
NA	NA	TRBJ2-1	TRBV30	CVGQRFNEQFF	TGTGTCGGACAGCGATTCAATGAGCAGTTCTTC
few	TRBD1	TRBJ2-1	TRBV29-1	CSVRTGGREQFF	TGCAGCGTTCGCACAGGGGGCCGTGAGCAGTTCTTC
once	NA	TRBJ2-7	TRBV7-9	CASTREYEQYF	TGTGCCAGCACCAGGGAATACGAGCAGTACTTC
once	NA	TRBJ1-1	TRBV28	CASSRGITEAFF	TGTGCCAGCAGCCGGGGTATCACTGAAGCTTTCTTT
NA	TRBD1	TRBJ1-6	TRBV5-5	CASSLDRGRSYNSPLHF	TGTGCCAGCAGCTTGGACAGGGGGCGTTCCTATAATTCACCCCTCCACTTT
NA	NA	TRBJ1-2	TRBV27	CASRWGDSSYGYTF	TGTGCCAGCAGGTGGGGAGATTCATCCTATGGCTACACCTTC
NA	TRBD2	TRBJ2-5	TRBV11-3	CASSLGGLAGEETQYF	TGTGCCAGCAGCTTAGGAGGACTAGCGGGAGAAGAGACCCAGTACTTC
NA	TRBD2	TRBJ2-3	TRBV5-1	CASSLGTSGGTDTQYF	TGCGCCAGCAGCTTGGGGACTAGCGGGGGAACTGATACGCAGTATTTT
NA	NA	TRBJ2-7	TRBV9	CASSVADGGYYEQYF	TGTGCCAGCAGCGTAGCGGATGGGGGGTACTACGAGCAGTACTTC
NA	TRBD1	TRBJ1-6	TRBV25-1	CASSEFFVGDRHNSPLHF	TGTGCCAGCAGTGAATTCTTTGTAGGGGACAGACATAATTCACCCCTCCACTTT